This TCR beta chain was observed in a study of blood T cell repertoires in COVID-19. The germline CDR1 and CDR2 sequences are SGHVS and FNYEAQ. V was clipped by 5 bases and J by 2 bases; unmatched bases: 7. This CDR3 is 15 amino acids long. Method: immunoSEQ multiplex PCR; TCRdb's copy keeps in-frame clones and lacks some. The table shows 400,000 to 550,000 clones, with about 85% occurring only once. The rearrangement joins TRBV7-6 to TRBJ2-3; 7 bases fit TRBD2. Material for sequencing was PBMCs or T cells enriched from blood (not recorded which). This TCR was recovered from a young woman with acute COVID-19. In DNA form, the CDR3 reads TGTGCCAGCAGCCCCGGCGGGGGTGCCACAGATACGCAGTATTTT. Its protein is CASSPGGGATDTQYF.